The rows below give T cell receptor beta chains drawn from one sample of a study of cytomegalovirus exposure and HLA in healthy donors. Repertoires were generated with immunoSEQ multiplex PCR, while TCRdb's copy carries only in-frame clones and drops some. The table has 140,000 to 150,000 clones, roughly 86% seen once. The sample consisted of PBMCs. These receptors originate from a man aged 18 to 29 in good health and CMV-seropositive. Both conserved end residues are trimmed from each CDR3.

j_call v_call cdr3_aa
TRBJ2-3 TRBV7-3 ASSFGGGSTDTQY
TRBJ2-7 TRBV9 ASSAGVQHEQY
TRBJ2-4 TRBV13 ASSADRRGIQY
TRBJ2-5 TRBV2 ATGTQETQY
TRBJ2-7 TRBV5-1 ASSLGLAGFAEQY
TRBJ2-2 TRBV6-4 ASSAGTSETGELF
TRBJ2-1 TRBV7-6 ASSLRSGGLAEDNEQF
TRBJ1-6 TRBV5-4 ASSIRDRNSPLH
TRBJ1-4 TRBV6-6 ATYSGEKLF
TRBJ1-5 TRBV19 ASSIQGIYSNQPQH
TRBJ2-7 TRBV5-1 ASSLDRGLYEQY
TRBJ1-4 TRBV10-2 ASSVTDPSEKLF
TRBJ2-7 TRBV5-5 ASNLGQGSSSYEQY
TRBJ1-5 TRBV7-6 ASSLGEGQPQH
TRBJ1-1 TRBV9 ASSVGLGVLIAEAF
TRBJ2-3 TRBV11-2 ASSLYSGGADTQY
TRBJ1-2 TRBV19 ASSTAGRGYT
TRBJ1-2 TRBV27 ASSLRGPNYGYT
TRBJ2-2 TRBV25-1 ASSSKGELF
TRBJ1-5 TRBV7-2 ASSHDRGGRNQPQH
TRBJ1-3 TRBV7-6 ASSLAGSGNTIY
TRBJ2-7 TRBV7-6 ASSVPGVDRVEREQY
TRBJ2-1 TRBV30 AWSYLAGVNEQF
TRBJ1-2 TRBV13 ASSFYPQGRYGYT
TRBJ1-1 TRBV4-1 ASSRLLGAEGTEAF
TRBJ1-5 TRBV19 ASNVRGSLSNQPQH
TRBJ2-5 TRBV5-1 ASSSLGQGTETQY